This T cell receptor beta chain emerged from a study of PD-L1 blockade in urothelial cancer. On the study more broadly: Blood was evaluated 3 weeks (second dose) and 6 weeks after therapy began.

This CDR3 has 14 residues. V was pared by 5 bases and J by 5 bases, with 6 bases of the junction left unmatched. The germline CDR1 and CDR2 sequences are WSHSY and SAAADI. Study-level points and caveats: Those with durable benefit had larger increases in tumor-associated blood clones at 3 weeks.

As for time point: pretreatment peripheral blood. About this clone: Its antigen is not identified.

Sequenced by immunoSEQ multiplex PCR; TCRdb stores in-frame clones only, minus some. The table records roughly 52,000 clones, 75% to 85% of them present only once. The chain uses TRBV10-2 and TRBJ1-2; 9 bases agree with TRBD1. The sequence was collected from a man between 65 and 85 years old with urothelial cancer. Sequences were derived from PBMCs, sampled around atezolizumab (anti-PD-L1) treatment. The CDR3 DNA reads TGCGCCAGCAGTTTACAGGGGACAGGGTATGGCTACACCTTC. It codes for CASSLQGTGYGYTF.